The rows below give T cell receptor beta chains drawn from one sample of a study of cytomegalovirus exposure and HLA in healthy donors. Assay used: immunoSEQ multiplex PCR; TCRdb lists only in-frame clones, some missing. In the table there are about 350,000 clones, roughly 90% of which are singletons. The sequenced material came from PBMCs. These receptors were obtained from a woman under 40 in good health and CMV-seropositive. CDR3s include the opening cysteine and the closing phenylalanine or tryptophan. The order of the fields is V gene, clone size, D gene, CDR3 length, J gene, CDR3 protein, CDR3 DNA. The D gene is left open where the match is weak. Size is stated for part of the rows, as once, few or many counts, or as a class when the clone is expanded.

>TRBV12-2|-|-|17|TRBJ1-5
CASRLYNRDISNQPQHF
TGTGCAAGTCGCTTATACAACAGGGATATTAGCAATCAGCCCCAGCATTTT
>TRBV7-6|-|-|12|TRBJ1-2
CASSPDNYGYTF
TGTGCCAGCAGCCCAGATAACTATGGCTACACCTTC
>TRBV5-1|-|-|15|TRBJ2-5
CASSLGSRPGETQYF
TGCGCCAGCAGCTTGGGATCGCGACCCGGTGAGACCCAGTACTTC
>TRBV29-1|-|-|15|TRBJ2-1
CSVEDSGGPTYEQFF
TGCAGCGTTGAAGATTCCGGGGGGCCTACGTATGAGCAGTTCTTC
>TRBV27|-|TRBD1|16|TRBJ1-2
CASRRTGAQNNYGYTF
TGTGCCAGCAGGCGGACAGGGGCCCAAAATAACTATGGCTACACCTTC
>TRBV7-6|-|TRBD1|17|TRBJ2-1
CASSYPLGQGRGNEQFF
TGTGCCAGCAGCTACCCACTGGGACAGGGGCGGGGGAATGAGCAGTTCTTC
>TRBV13|-|-|14|TRBJ2-7
CASSTGLGDYEQYF
TGTGCCAGCTCAACAGGGTTGGGAGACTACGAGCAGTACTTC
>TRBV9|-|-|14|TRBJ2-7
CASSVEVSSYEQYF
TGTGCCAGCAGCGTAGAAGTCAGCTCCTACGAGCAGTACTTC
>TRBV4-3|once|-|16|TRBJ2-5
CASSQESRDFQETQYF
TGCGCCAGCAGCCAGGAGAGCCGGGACTTCCAAGAGACCCAGTACTTC
>TRBV27|-|TRBD2|14|TRBJ2-7
CASSLAGVSYEQYF
TGTGCCAGCAGTTTAGCGGGAGTCTCGTACGAGCAGTACTTC
>TRBV9|-|-|15|TRBJ1-2
CASSVEWYTRDGYTF
TGTGCCAGCAGCGTAGAGTGGTACACGAGAGATGGCTACACCTTC
>TRBV9|-|-|14|TRBJ1-3
CASSGQSSGNTIYF
TGTGCCAGCAGCGGACAGTCCTCTGGAAACACCATATATTTT
>TRBV6-1|few|TRBD1|12|TRBJ1-4
CASTVGQGKLFF
TGTGCCAGCACTGTAGGACAGGGAAAACTGTTTTTT
>TRBV18|-|-|16|TRBJ2-2
CASSPRLDQNTGELFF
TGTGCCAGCTCACCTAGACTAGATCAGAACACCGGGGAGCTGTTTTTT
>TRBV5-1|-|TRBD1|16|TRBJ2-7
CASKVSPGQGIYEQYF
TGCGCCAGCAAAGTTTCTCCGGGACAGGGGATCTACGAGCAGTACTTC
>TRBV5-1|-|TRBD2|14|TRBJ2-5
CASSARTSVETQYF
TGCGCCAGCAGCGCCCGGACTAGCGTGGAGACCCAGTACTTC
>TRBV7-6|-|-|14|TRBJ1-1
CASSPQGSNTEAFF
TGTGCCAGCAGCCCGCAGGGGTCTAACACTGAAGCTTTCTTT
>TRBV29-1|-|-|14|TRBJ1-1
CSVAHLGDQAGAFF
TGCAGCGTTGCCCACCTTGGGGACCAAGCTGGGGCTTTCTTT
>TRBV2|-|-|15|TRBJ2-1
CASSPRASSYNEQFF
TGTGCCAGCAGCCCCCGGGCGAGCTCCTACAATGAGCAGTTCTTC
>TRBV2|-|-|14|TRBJ2-2
CASNGAPAGGELFF
TGTGCCAGCAACGGGGCCCCGGCGGGCGGGGAGCTGTTTTTT
>TRBV28|-|-|13|TRBJ1-5
CASRGTGKQPQHF
TGTGCCAGCAGGGGCACAGGGAAGCAGCCCCAGCATTTT
>TRBV9|once|-|13|TRBJ2-3
CASSAGGTDTQYF
TGTGCCAGCAGCGCGGGGGGCACAGATACGCAGTATTTT